The rows below give T cell receptor beta chains drawn from one sample of a study of early T cells in non-severe SARS-CoV-2 infection. A single record per CDR3 protein comes from TCRdb applying MiXCR to the 5' RACE reads. This table has some 60,000 distinct CDR3 sequences, 10% appearing once. The source material was whole blood. All receptors come from an adult who was a healthcare worker with PCR-confirmed SARS-CoV-2 infection or an uninfected control (not recorded which). The conserved cysteine and the conserved F or W are not part of the CDR3 here.

>TRBV9|TRBJ2-7
ASSERATLPYEQY
>TRBV5-5|TRBJ2-3
ASSLESRRSTDTQY
>TRBV6-5|TRBJ2-4
ASSRWDTSEQY
>TRBV7-9|TRBJ1-4
ASSLAGTNNEKLF
>TRBV20-1|TRBJ2-7
SAGVLDSGYEQY
>TRBV7-3|TRBJ2-1
ASSRLVYNEQF
>TRBV29-1|TRBJ2-3
SVVTSGSTDTQY
>TRBV29-1|TRBJ2-1
SVGGSSGRQFNEQF
>TRBV7-6|TRBJ2-1
ASSLEGGGHNEQF
>TRBV7-2|TRBJ1-6
ASSLGLDGSPLH
>TRBV10-3|TRBJ1-5
AISGGTGNQPQH
>TRBV11-2|TRBJ2-7
ASSSGTGFNFVRNEQY
>TRBV10-1|TRBJ2-2
ASSENIANTGELF
>TRBV12-5|TRBJ2-1
ASGPGTSGRAYNEQF
>TRBV15|TRBJ2-7
ATSRDLTTYEQY
>TRBV11-2|TRBJ2-2
ASSQSITSGRAYTGELF
>TRBV7-2|TRBJ2-3
ASSLGPGQGKTQY
>TRBV29-1|TRBJ1-3
SVVATVSGNTIY
>TRBV12-3/TRBV12-4|TRBJ2-7
ASSPPGQGYYEQY
>TRBV9|TRBJ1-4
ASSVDGREGEKLF
>TRBV20-1|TRBJ2-7
SAPDTGSPAYEQY
>TRBV7-9|TRBJ2-1
ASSPAGDRDEQF
>TRBV11-1|TRBJ2-2
ASSKNRGVGELF
>TRBV6-2/TRBV6-3|TRBJ1-2
ASTSGFLGYT
>TRBV6-1|TRBJ2-7
ASIDSYEQY
>TRBV12-3/TRBV12-4|TRBJ1-5
ASKRAGLWQPQH
>TRBV29-1|TRBJ1-1
SVDPLGTGGTEAF
>TRBV29-1|TRBJ2-7
SAVGPAYEQY
>TRBV27|TRBJ2-1
ASSRDMGSYNEQF
>TRBV18|TRBJ1-5
ASSWGQHRNQPQH
>TRBV20-1|TRBJ2-7
SARTNYEQY
>TRBV7-8|TRBJ2-3
ASSLTSAEGFFTDTQY
>TRBV20-1|TRBJ2-1
SAEGELEGSYNEQF
>TRBV27|TRBJ2-1
ASSFLSYNEQF
>TRBV29-1|TRBJ1-1
SGVVTEAF
>TRBV20-1|TRBJ1-1
SANPGQGPKVAF
>TRBV6-5|TRBJ2-1
ASSPPGTGYNEQF
>TRBV2|TRBJ2-3
ASSASARGC
>TRBV20-1|TRBJ2-7
SATGQGVYEQY
>TRBV6-6|TRBJ2-1
ATQKAGGGNEQF
>TRBV12-5|TRBJ2-3
ASGLRLAGDTQY
>TRBV3-1|TRBJ2-1
ASSQDMGARYNEQF